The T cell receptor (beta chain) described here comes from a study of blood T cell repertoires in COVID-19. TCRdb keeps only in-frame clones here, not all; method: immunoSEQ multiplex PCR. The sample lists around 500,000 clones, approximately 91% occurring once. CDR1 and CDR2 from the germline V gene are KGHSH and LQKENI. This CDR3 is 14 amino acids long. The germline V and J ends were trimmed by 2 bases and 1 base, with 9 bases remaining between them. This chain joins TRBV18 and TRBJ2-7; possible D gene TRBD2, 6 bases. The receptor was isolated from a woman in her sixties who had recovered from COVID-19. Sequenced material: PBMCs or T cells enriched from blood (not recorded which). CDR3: CASSPDGRSYEQYV. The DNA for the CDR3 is TGTGCCAGCTCACCAGATGGGAGGTCCTACGAGCAGTACGTC.